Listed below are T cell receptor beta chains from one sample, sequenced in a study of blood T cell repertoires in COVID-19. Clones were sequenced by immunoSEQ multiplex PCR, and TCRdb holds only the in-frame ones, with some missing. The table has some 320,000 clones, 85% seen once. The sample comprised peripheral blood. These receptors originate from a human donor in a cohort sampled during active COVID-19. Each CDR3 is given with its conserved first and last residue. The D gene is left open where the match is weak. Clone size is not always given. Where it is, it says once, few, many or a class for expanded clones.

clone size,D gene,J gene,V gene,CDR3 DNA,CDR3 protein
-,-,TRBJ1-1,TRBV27,TGTGCCAGCAGTTTACGAAGGACACATATGAACACTGAAGCTTTCTTT,CASSLRRTHMNTEAFF
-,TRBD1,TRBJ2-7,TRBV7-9,TGTGCCAGCAGATTCCAGGGGGCTGGCGAGCAGTACTTC,CASRFQGAGEQYF
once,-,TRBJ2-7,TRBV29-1,TGCAGCGTTACAACACCCGACTGGGAGCAGTACTTC,CSVTTPDWEQYF
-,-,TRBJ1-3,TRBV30,TGTGCCTGGCAGGGTAGCGGAAACACCATATATTTT,CAWQGSGNTIYF
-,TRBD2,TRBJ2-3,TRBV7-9,TGTGCCAGCACGGCTAGCGGCAGCACAGATACGCAGTATTTT,CASTASGSTDTQYF
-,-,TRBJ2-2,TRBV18,TGTGCCAGCTCACCCAGGGGATACACCGGGGAGCTGTTTTTT,CASSPRGYTGELFF
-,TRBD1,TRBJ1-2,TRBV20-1,TGCAGTGCAGGGGGCGACTATGGCTACACCTTC,CSAGGDYGYTF
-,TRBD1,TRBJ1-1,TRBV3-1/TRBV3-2,TGTGCCAGCAGCCAAGAGTACAGGGGCACTGAAGCTTTCTTT,CASSQEYRGTEAFF
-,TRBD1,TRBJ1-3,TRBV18,TGTGCCAGCTCACCACCGGGGACAGGGTCTGGAAACACCATATATTTT,CASSPPGTGSGNTIYF
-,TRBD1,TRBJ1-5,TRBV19,TGTGCCAGTCGGGACAGGGGGGCTCCGCCCCAGCATTTT,CASRDRGAPPQHF
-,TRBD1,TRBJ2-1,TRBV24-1,TGTGCCACCAGTGATGCGGCCGGGACAGGGGGTAGAAAGCAGTTCTTC,CATSDAAGTGGRKQFF
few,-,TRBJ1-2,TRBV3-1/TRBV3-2,TGTGCCAGCAGCCAAGGGAGATATGGCTACACCTTC,CASSQGRYGYTF
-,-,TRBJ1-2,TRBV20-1,TGCAGTGCTCCCCCTTATTCTGGCTACACCTTC,CSAPPYSGYTF
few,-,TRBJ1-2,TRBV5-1,TGCGCCAGCAGCTTTTTACAGGGTTCCGATGGCTACACCTTC,CASSFLQGSDGYTF
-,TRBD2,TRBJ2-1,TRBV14,TGTGCCAGCAGCGTCGCCCCCCTAGCGGGGGCTCCGAATGAGCAGTTCTTC,CASSVAPLAGAPNEQFF
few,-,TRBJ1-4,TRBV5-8,TGTGCCAGCAGCTTGCCCGGTATTGCAACTAATGAAAAACTGTTTTTT,CASSLPGIATNEKLFF